Shown below are 31 T cell receptor beta chains from a single sample sequenced in a study of T cell responses to AZD1222 COVID-19 vaccine. Method: immunoSEQ multiplex PCR; TCRdb's copy keeps in-frame clones and lacks some. The table has under 150,000 clones, roughly 90% seen once; the top ten hold roughly 1%. Sample: peripheral blood, taken 28 days after the second AZD1222 dose. The source is an adult who received the AZD1222 COVID-19 vaccine.

This clone was detected only once. J is TRBJ2-1 and V is TRBV5-1; 8 nucleotides line up with TRBD2. The CDR3 has 16 amino acids. The V gene end was trimmed by 0 bases and the J gene end by 7 bases; junction bases not matched to a gene: 9. Germline CDR1 reads SGHRS; CDR2 reads YFSETQ. For the CDR3, the DNA is TGCGCCAGCAGCTTGGGGGGTACTAGCGGTACTAATGAGCAGTTCTTC. It yields the protein CASSLGGTSGTNEQFF.

This clone has a handful of counts. V is TRBV4-3 and J is TRBJ2-3; 12 bases agree with TRBD2. With 0 bases clipped from V and 2 bases from J, the junction kept 6 bases outside the gene matches. CDR1 and CDR2 from the germline V gene are LGHNA and YSLEER. The CDR3 consists of 18 residues. Here the CDR3 reads CASSQDVSSGRVTDTQYF. CDR3 nucleotides: TGCGCCAGCAGCCAAGATGTGTCTAGCGGGAGGGTCACAGATACGCAGTATTTT.

The gene calls are TRBV7-9 and TRBJ2-3, with TRBD1 matching 7 bases. The CDR3 is 15 amino acids. Germline CDR1 is SEHNR and CDR2 is FQNEAQ (reference sequence). V trimming: 3 bases; J trimming: 1 base; junction bases outside the gene matches: 4. The CDR3 DNA is TGTGCCAGCAGCTTTAGGACAGGAGGCACAGATACGCAGTATTTT. Encoded protein: CASSFRTGGTDTQYF.

The chain uses TRBV5-6 and TRBJ2-1; D remains ambiguous. The V gene's germline CDR1 is SGHDT and CDR2 YYEEEE. The CDR3 has 14 amino acids. The V gene lost 0 bases and the J gene lost 2 bases, with 6 bases spanning the gap. The CDR3 reads CASSLGVTYNEQFF. DNA of the CDR3: TGTGCCAGCAGCTTGGGGGTGACCTACAATGAGCAGTTCTTC.

The chain employs TRBV5-4 and TRBJ2-3, with TRBD2 identical over 10 bases. CDR1 is SGHNT, CDR2 YYREEE, per germline (reference sequence). The V segment lost 4 bases and the J segment 4 bases; nucleotides outside the gene matches: 9. The CDR3 runs 16 residues. CDR3 nucleotides: TGTGCCAGCAGCCCTTGGAGCGGGGGGGCCGCAGATACGCAGTATTTT. This gives the protein CASSPWSGGAADTQYF.

V is TRBV5-1 and J is TRBJ1-1; no reliable D call. The V and J ends lost 4 bases and 0 bases respectively, with 10 bases between them. The CDR3 has 14 amino acids. Germline CDR1 is SGHRS and CDR2 is YFSETQ. In DNA form, the CDR3 reads TGCGCCAGCAGCCCACAGAATATGAACACTGAAGCTTTCTTT. This encodes CASSPQNMNTEAFF.

The V gene is TRBV7-9, the J gene TRBJ2-2; D is undetermined. CDR3 size: 13 residues. The V gene's germline CDR1 is SEHNR and CDR2 FQNEAQ (reference sequence). Trimming removed 2 bases at V and 6 bases at J, with 7 bases between. CDR3 sequence (DNA): TGTGCCAGCAGCTTACTCCAGTCCGGGGAGCTGTTTTTT. Translated, it gives CASSLLQSGELFF.

This clone was observed a single time. V usage is TRBV5-8 and J usage is TRBJ1-5; D call uncertain. Per the germline V gene, CDR1 is SGHTS and CDR2 is YDEGEE. V was shortened by 0 bases and J by 3 bases, with 7 bases between the two germline ends. The CDR3 is 14 amino acids. CDR3: CASSLVTANQPQHF. The CDR3 region has the DNA TGTGCCAGCAGCTTGGTAACAGCCAATCAGCCCCAGCATTTT.

This chain joins TRBV6-5 and TRBJ2-3; 11 bases are shared with TRBD2. This CDR3 is built from 15 residues. CDR1 is MNHEY and CDR2 is SVGAGI in the germline V gene. The trim removed 5 bases at V and 1 base at J, leaving 2 bases unmatched. CDR3 loop: CASSLAGGRTDTQYF. Written as DNA, the CDR3 is TGTGCCAGCAGTCTAGCGGGGGGCCGCACAGATACGCAGTATTTT.

The rearrangement links TRBV6-1 to TRBJ1-2; 11 bases are shared with TRBD1. V lost 3 bases, J lost 4 bases, and 4 bases stayed unmatched. In germline, CDR1 is MNHNS, CDR2 SASEGT. This CDR3 comprises 15 residues. CDR3: CASSEGQGEVYGYTF. The CDR3 coding sequence is TGTGCCAGCAGTGAGGGACAGGGGGAGGTCTATGGCTACACCTTC.

The chain joins TRBV7-8 to TRBJ1-2; 12 nucleotides align to TRBD1. This CDR3 is built from 19 residues. V shed 2 bases, J shed 2 bases, and the junction held 12 bases outside the gene matches. From germline, CDR1 is SGHVS and CDR2 FQNEAQ. The CDR3 DNA reads TGTGCCAGCAGCTTATCGAACCCGGGACAGGGGGCCAGCAACTATGGCTACACCTTC. It translates to CASSLSNPGQGASNYGYTF.

The genes are TRBV9 and TRBJ2-1; possibly TRBD1 or TRBD2 for D (5 bases each). Per germline, CDR1 SGDLS and CDR2 YYNGEE. V lost 4 bases and J 8 bases, leaving 13 bases between the germline ends. There are 13 residues in the CDR3. This CDR3 is CASSFRDRDEQFF. The CDR3 nucleotides read TGTGCCAGCAGCTTCCGGGACCGGGATGAGCAGTTCTTC.

V is TRBV4-1 and J is TRBJ2-1; 12 bases match TRBD2. The CDR3 has 19 amino acids. CDR1 MGHRA and CDR2 YSYEKL come from the germline V gene. Trimming cost V 0 bases and J 9 bases; bases outside gene matches: 15. The CDR3 loop is CASSQEFQLLAGGRTEQFF. Here the CDR3 DNA reads TGCGCCAGCAGCCAAGAGTTCCAACTTCTAGCGGGAGGGCGTACTGAGCAGTTCTTC.

The V call is TRBV19, the J call TRBJ1-4; 9 bases are a match to TRBD1. The J segment lost 8 bases and the V segment lost 4 bases, leaving 5 bases of the junction unmatched. The CDR3 runs 14 residues. Germline CDR1 LNHDA, CDR2 SQIVND (reference sequence). CDR3 nucleotides: TGTGCCAGTAGTACAACAGGGGGCAGCGAAAAACTGTTTTTT. Protein: CASSTTGGSEKLFF.

The CDR3: CASSLGRFREEKLFF. The DNA of the CDR3 is TGTGCCAGCAGCCTCGGACGTTTTCGCGAGGAAAAACTGTTTTTT. This rearrangement joins TRBV7-9 to TRBJ1-4; no clear D. Deletions cut 5 bases from V and 8 bases from J, with 18 bases between. CDR1 and CDR2 (germline): SEHNR, FQNEAQ (reference sequence). This CDR3 has 15 residues.

This chain joins TRBV11-3 and TRBJ1-6; tentative D call: TRBD1 (5 bases). The CDR3 totals 14 residues. Germline V lookup: CDR1 SGHNT, CDR2 YENEEA. V was pared by 4 bases and J by 9 bases, with 13 bases between. CDR3 sequence: CASSWGGATSPLHF. The CDR3 DNA reads TGTGCCAGCAGCTGGGGAGGGGCGACTTCACCCCTCCACTTT.

The rearrangement links TRBV5-1 to TRBJ1-1, with D hard to call. V lost 3 bases and J lost 0, with 6 bases in between. The CDR3 extends over 13 amino acids. Germline V gene lookup returns CDR1 SGHRS and CDR2 YFSETQ. In nucleotides, the CDR3 is TGCGCCAGCAGCTATGAGATGAACACTGAAGCTTTCTTT. It yields the protein CASSYEMNTEAFF.

The rearrangement joins TRBV18 to TRBJ1-3, with D perhaps TRBD1 (5 bases). Germline loops: CDR1 KGHSH, CDR2 LQKENI. The CDR3 spans 17 residues. Deletions cut 5 bases from V and 4 bases from J, with 21 bases between. CDR3 amino acids: CASSYSQGTVAGNTIYF. CDR3 in DNA: TGTGCCAGCTCATACAGCCAAGGGACCGTCGCCGGAAACACCATATATTTT. The full variable domain, completed using reference TRBV18 and TRBJ1-3, is NAGVMQNPRHLVRRRGQEARLRCSPMKGHSHVYWYRQLPEEGLKFMVYLQKENIIDESGMPKERFSAEFPKEGPSILRIQQVVRGDSAAYFCASSYSQGTVAGNTIYFGEGSWLTVV.

The genes are TRBV18 and TRBJ1-6; a possible D gene is TRBD1 (6 bases). The CDR3 runs to 16 residues. V gave up 6 bases and J gave up 5 bases, with 17 bases separating them. Germline V gene data show CDR1 as KGHSH and CDR2 as LQKENI. The CDR3 protein is CASSTSRGPDNSPLHF. CDR3 coding DNA: TGTGCCAGCTCGACGAGCAGGGGTCCGGATAATTCACCCCTCCACTTT.

The rearrangement joins TRBV11-2 to TRBJ1-2, with 7 nucleotides matching TRBD1. The CDR3 has 15 residues. Trimming took 1 base from V and 8 from J; bases not matched to a gene: 10. Germline CDR1 is SGHAT and CDR2 is FQNNGV. The CDR3 sequence is CASSLVRTGPRGYTF. The CDR3 region has the DNA TGTGCCAGCAGCTTAGTTCGGACAGGTCCCCGCGGCTACACCTTC.

The rearrangement joins TRBV11-2 to TRBJ1-1; D gene ambiguous. Trimming removed 3 bases at V and 1 base at J, with 3 bases between. This CDR3 region has 12 residues. CDR1 and CDR2 from the germline V gene are SGHAT and FQNNGV. In DNA, the CDR3 is TGTGCCAGCAGCTTCGGGAACACTGAAGCTTTCTTT. Its translation: CASSFGNTEAFF.

The V and J genes are TRBV7-2 and TRBJ2-1; 9 nucleotides match TRBD1. The germline V gene has CDR1 SGHTA and CDR2 FQGNSA. There are 14 residues in the CDR3. Losses at the gene ends were 4 bases for V and 8 bases for J; bases not matched to a gene: 6. The CDR3 sequence is CASSYRGPGDEQFF. For the CDR3, the DNA is TGTGCCAGCAGCTACAGGGGGCCGGGTGATGAGCAGTTCTTC.

This chain uses TRBV30 with TRBJ2-3; the D is unclear. V lost 1 base and J 10 bases, leaving 6 bases between the germline ends. Germline V CDR1 and CDR2: GTSNPN, SVGIG (reference sequence). The CDR3 runs to 10 residues. The CDR3 DNA is TGTGCCTGGAGTGACACTGCGCAGTATTTT. The encoded protein is CAWSDTAQYF.

This sequence joins TRBV27 and TRBJ2-7, with TRBD2 matching over 9 bases. The length of the CDR3 is 15 residues. Trimming at V came to 7 bases and at J to 2 bases, leaving 9 bases not matched to a gene. Germline CDR1 and CDR2: MNHEY and SMNVEV (reference sequence). CDR3 bases: TGTGCCAGCAAGAGAGTAGCGGGGGTGACCTACGAGCAGTACTTC. It specifies CASKRVAGVTYEQYF.

The J gene is TRBJ2-7, the V gene TRBV10-3, with 10 positions matching TRBD1. J gave up 6 bases and V 6 bases, and 5 bases lay outside the gene matches. The CDR3 totals 13 residues. In germline, CDR1 is ENHRY, CDR2 SYGVKD. CDR3 nucleotides: TGTGCCATCAGCGGGGACAGGGGAAGCGAGCAGTACTTC. Its translation: CAISGDRGSEQYF.

This clone is a singleton in its sample. The chain is built from TRBV12-5 and TRBJ2-5; D gene unclear. The CDR3 length is 12 residues. Trimming stripped 7 bases from V and 5 bases from J, with 11 bases between. CDR1 LGHNT and CDR2 FRNRAP come from the germline V gene. DNA of the CDR3: TGTGCTAGTGCCGGTCCCATGGAGACCCAGTACTTC. Translated, it gives CASAGPMETQYF. The full variable domain, with the rest looked up from reference TRBV12-5 and TRBJ2-5, is DARVTQTPRHKVTEMGQEVTMRCQPILGHNTVFWYRQTMMQGLELLAYFRNRAPLDDSGMPKDRFSAEMPDATLATLKIQPSEPRDSAVYFCASAGPMETQYFGPGTRLLVL.

The chain carries TRBV29-1 and TRBJ1-6, with D unresolved. Trimming took 4 bases from V and 7 from J, leaving 11 bases between them. From germline, CDR1 is SQVTM and CDR2 ANQGSEA. The CDR3 covers 13 residues. The CDR3 here is CSVADTTNSPLHF. CDR3 coding DNA: TGCAGCGTTGCCGACACCACCAATTCACCCCTCCACTTT. The full variable domain, rest sourced from reference TRBV29-1 and TRBJ1-6, is SAVISQKPSRDICQRGTSLTIQCQVDSQVTMMFWYRQQPGQSLTLIATANQGSEATYESGFVIDKFPISRPNLTFSTLTVSNMSPEDSSIYLCSVADTTNSPLHFGNGTRLTVT.

This chain links TRBV2 with TRBJ1-2; D unclear. Germline V CDR1 and CDR2: SNHLY, FYNNEI. The CDR3 contains 13 residues. The V end lost 0 bases, the J end lost 13 bases, and 15 bases lay between the germline ends. The CDR3 coding sequence is TGTGCCAGCAGTGAAGCGCAAGGGAAGCCGGGCACCTTC. Its translation is CASSEAQGKPGTF.

The chain combines TRBV3-1 (or the pseudogene TRBV3-2) with TRBJ1-1; tentatively, D is TRBD1 (6 bases). The CDR3 covers 14 residues. Trimming left V 2 bases short and J 5 bases short, with 12 bases between. The germline gives CDR1 LGHDT, CDR2 YNNKEL (reference sequence). This CDR3 is CASSQTGMGTEAFF. CDR3 nucleotide sequence: TGTGCCAGCAGCCAAACAGGGATGGGGACTGAAGCTTTCTTT.

The chain uses TRBV6-5 and TRBJ1-1; D may be TRBD1 (5 bases). Trimming removed 0 bases at V and 0 bases at J, with 8 bases between. CDR3 size: 15 residues. Germline V gene data show CDR1 as MNHEY and CDR2 as SVGAGI. CDR3 in DNA: TGTGCCAGCAGTTACTCTAGGGGAATGAACACTGAAGCTTTCTTT. Protein sequence: CASSYSRGMNTEAFF.

The J gene is TRBJ1-5, the V gene TRBV5-1; D gene uncertain. Germline CDR1 reads SGHRS; CDR2 reads YFSETQ. With 0 bases removed from V and 0 bases from J, the gap between germline ends came to 7 bases. The CDR3 runs to 15 residues. Here the CDR3 DNA reads TGCGCCAGCAGCTTGGAGGTCGGTAGCAATCAGCCCCAGCATTTT. Translating it yields CASSLEVGSNQPQHF.